This T cell receptor beta chain appears in the sequencing data of a study of blood T cell repertoires in COVID-19 (dated by TCRdb to about 2020). In the study overall: Collaborator samples came from the United States, Italy and Spain and covered acute and convalescent phases of COVID-19. The prospective study material was composed of cDNA or gDNA derived from T cells, B-cell-depleted T cells, or PBMCs. The dataset comprised deeply sampled blood TCRbeta repertoires from subjects exposed to, actively infected with, or recovered from COVID-19. The repertoires were released in a freely available public database meant as a resource for research on the immune response to SARS-CoV-2. Samples came from the ongoing ImmuneRACE study (first 160 participants) plus 1,254 subjects from 6 global collaborators. The sample metadata nearly always contained a de-identified subject ID, COVID-19 status, age in years and sex. HLA class I and class II types, where available, came from metadata supplied by the sample provider rather than from assay-based typing.

As regards this clone: The target of this receptor is not known. Base quality data are lacking; no much larger clone is found one base away.

The collaborating institutions used their own protocols to collect whole blood in K2EDTA tubes. For TCRbeta analysis, collaborators shipped samples as frozen whole blood, isolated PBMCs, or DNA extracted from either of those sample types. The immunoSEQ Assay, a bias-controlled multiplex PCR, was used to amplify TCRbeta CDR3 regions from genomic DNA. From the authors' description of their analysis: Nucleated cell counts per sample were estimated from amplification of reference gene primers within the assay. To quantify the absolute abundance of each unique TCRbeta CDR3 rearrangement, sequence reads were collapsed and filtered. For each sample, productive Simpson clonality was calculated as the square root of Simpson's diversity index across productive rearrangements. This is the immuneACCESS table as TCRdb keeps it, with only in-frame sequences that have V and J called. A part of the clones is gone; compared with another copy, unresolved V genes explain less than half, and the rest is unexplained. V and J calls and clone size are those listed in that table; D and trimming were worked out from the DNA. This sample is represented by 93,000 or so clones; roughly nine tenths of them were singletons. Of the sample, 6.2% falls within the top ten clones.

On the study overall, not on this receptor specifically: The quantity of clinical and demographic metadata differed by source and by participant and was supplied without curation.

Source material: peripheral blood. This sequence was found in a human donor in a cohort sampled during active COVID-19.

The CDR3 reads as follows: CASSVAGDHNEQFF. The DNA is as follows: TGTGCCAGCAGCGTTGCAGGGGACCACAATGAGCAGTTCTTC. The chain is assembled from TRBV9 and TRBJ2-1; the best D guess is TRBD1, with 6 bases matching. The CDR3 holds 14 amino acids from the cysteine to the phenylalanine. Of the read, only the CDR3 DNA is kept; its 42 bases are in frame from base 1. CDR1 and CDR2, looked up from the germline V gene, are SGDLS and YYNGEE. Cut back by 2 bases and 5 bases, the V and J ends lie 11 bases apart. Reference TRBV9 and TRBJ2-1 genes cover what lies past the CDR3, so the full variable domain is DSGVTQTPKHLITATGQRVTLRCSPRSGDLSVYWYQQSLDQGLQFLIQYYNGEERAKGNILERFSAQQFPDLHSELNLSSLELGDSALYFCASSVAGDHNEQFFGPGTRLTVL.